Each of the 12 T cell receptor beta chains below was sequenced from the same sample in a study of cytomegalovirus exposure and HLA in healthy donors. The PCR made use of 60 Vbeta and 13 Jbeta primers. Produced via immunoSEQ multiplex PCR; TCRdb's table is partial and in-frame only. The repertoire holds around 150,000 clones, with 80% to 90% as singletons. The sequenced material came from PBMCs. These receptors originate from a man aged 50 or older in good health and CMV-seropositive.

The CDR3 protein is CASSIGGGAGETQYF. CDR3 coding DNA: TGTGCCAGCAGCATAGGAGGGGGGGCCGGGGAGACCCAGTACTTC. The chain recombines TRBV7-7 with TRBJ2-5; D may be TRBD2 (7 bases). CDR1 is SSHAT, CDR2 FNYEAQ, per germline (reference sequence). The CDR3 totals 15 residues. V was shortened by 5 bases and J by 5 bases, with 18 bases between the two germline ends.

Here the CDR3 reads CASSQTTSGSKDTQYF. CDR3 bases: TGTGCCAGCAGTCAAACGACTAGCGGAAGTAAGGATACGCAGTATTTT. The genes are TRBV27 and TRBJ2-3, with TRBD2 matching over 9 bases. V shed 5 bases and J 6 bases; nucleotides not matched to a gene: 12. CDR1 MNHEY and CDR2 SMNVEV come from the germline V gene (reference sequence). There are 16 residues in the CDR3.

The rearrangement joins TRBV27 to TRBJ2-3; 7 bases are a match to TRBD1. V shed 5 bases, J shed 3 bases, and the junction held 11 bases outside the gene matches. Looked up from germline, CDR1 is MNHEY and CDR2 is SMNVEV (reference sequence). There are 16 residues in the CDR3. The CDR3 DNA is TGTGCCAGCAGTCCATTCACAGGGGCGGGTACAGATACGCAGTATTTT. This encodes CASSPFTGAGTDTQYF.

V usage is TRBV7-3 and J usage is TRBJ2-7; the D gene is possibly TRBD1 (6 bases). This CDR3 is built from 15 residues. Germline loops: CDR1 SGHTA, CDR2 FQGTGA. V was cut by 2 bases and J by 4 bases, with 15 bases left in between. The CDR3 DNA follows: TGTGCCAGCAGCTTAGGCAGGGGAAGTTCTTACGAGCAGTACTTC. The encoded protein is CASSLGRGSSYEQYF.

DNA of the CDR3: TGTGCCAGCAGTGTTAGCGGTAGCTCCATCGAGCAGTACGTC. Its protein product is CASSVSGSSIEQYV. V usage is TRBV6-1 and J usage is TRBJ2-7, with D possibly TRBD2 on 6 matching bases. Trimming removed 4 bases at V and 6 bases at J, with 16 bases between. The CDR3 spans 14 residues. Germline CDR1 reads MNHNS; CDR2 reads SASEGT.

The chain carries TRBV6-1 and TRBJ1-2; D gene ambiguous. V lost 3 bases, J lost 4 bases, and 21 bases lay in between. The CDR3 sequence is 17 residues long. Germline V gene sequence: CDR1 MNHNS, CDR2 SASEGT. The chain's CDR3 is CASSDPGEASMGYGYTF. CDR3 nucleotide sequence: TGTGCCAGCAGTGACCCTGGAGAGGCTTCAATGGGCTATGGCTACACCTTC.

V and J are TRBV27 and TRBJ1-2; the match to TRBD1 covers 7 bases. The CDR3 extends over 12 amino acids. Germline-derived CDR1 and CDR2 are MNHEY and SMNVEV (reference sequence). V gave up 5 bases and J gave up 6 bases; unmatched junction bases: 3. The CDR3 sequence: CASSDRAHGYTF. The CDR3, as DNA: TGTGCCAGCAGTGACAGGGCTCATGGCTACACCTTC.

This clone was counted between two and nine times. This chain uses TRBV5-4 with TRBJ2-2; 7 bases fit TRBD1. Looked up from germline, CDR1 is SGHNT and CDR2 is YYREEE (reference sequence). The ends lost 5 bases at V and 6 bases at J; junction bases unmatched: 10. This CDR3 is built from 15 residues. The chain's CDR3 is CASRADRVPAGELFF. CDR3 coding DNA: TGTGCCAGCAGGGCCGACAGGGTCCCCGCCGGGGAGCTGTTTTTT.

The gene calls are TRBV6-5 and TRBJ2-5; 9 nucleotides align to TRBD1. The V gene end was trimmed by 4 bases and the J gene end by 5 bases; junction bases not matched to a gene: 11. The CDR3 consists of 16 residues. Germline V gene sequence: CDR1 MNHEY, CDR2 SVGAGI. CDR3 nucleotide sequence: TGTGCCAGCAGTTGGGCCCTACAGGGGGCCGGGGAGACCCAGTACTTC. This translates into CASSWALQGAGETQYF.

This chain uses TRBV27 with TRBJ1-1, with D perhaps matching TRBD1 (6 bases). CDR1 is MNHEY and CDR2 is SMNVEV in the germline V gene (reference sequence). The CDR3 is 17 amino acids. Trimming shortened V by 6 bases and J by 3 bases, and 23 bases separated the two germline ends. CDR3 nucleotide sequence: TGTGCCAGCAGCGTGCGGATGGGACATAACCCGGACACTGAAGCTTTCTTT. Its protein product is CASSVRMGHNPDTEAFF.

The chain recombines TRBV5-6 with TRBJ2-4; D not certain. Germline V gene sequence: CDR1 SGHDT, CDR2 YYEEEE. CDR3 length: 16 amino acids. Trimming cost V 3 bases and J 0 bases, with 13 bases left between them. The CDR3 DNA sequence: TGTGCCAGCAGCTCCACTTCCATCCTAGCCAAAAACATTCAGTACTTC. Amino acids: CASSSTSILAKNIQYF.

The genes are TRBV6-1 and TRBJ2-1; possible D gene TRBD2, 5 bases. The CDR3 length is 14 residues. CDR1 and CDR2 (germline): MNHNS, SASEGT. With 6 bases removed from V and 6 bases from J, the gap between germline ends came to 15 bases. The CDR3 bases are TGTGCCAGCAGCCACATACTAGATACCAATGAGCAGTTCTTC. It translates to CASSHILDTNEQFF.